A selection of T cell receptor beta chains follows, all from one sample in a study of blood T cell repertoires in COVID-19. Method: immunoSEQ multiplex PCR; TCRdb's copy keeps in-frame clones and lacks some. The sample consists of some 220,000 clones, over 75% of them appearing once. Material: peripheral blood. The receptors here all came from a woman between 65 and 79 years old with COVID-19, enrolled during active disease. CDR3s include the opening cysteine and the closing phenylalanine or tryptophan. A D gene is named only where the DNA matches it firmly. Not every row has a clone size; where given, it reads once, few, many or a size class.

D	J	size	V	length	DNA	CDR3
TRBD1	TRBJ1-2	-	TRBV29-1	13	TGCAGCGTTGATACAGGGGTGGTCTATGGCTACACCTTC	CSVDTGVVYGYTF
-	TRBJ1-6	-	TRBV6-5	15	TGTGCCAGCAGAGTTACATCTCCGGGGGGATCACCCCTCCACTTT	CASRVTSPGGSPLHF
-	TRBJ1-2	-	TRBV6-5	14	TGTGCCAGCAGTTACTCGGGCACGAACTATGGCTACACCTTC	CASSYSGTNYGYTF
-	TRBJ1-1	-	TRBV6-6	12	TGTGCCAGCAGAGAGGTGAACACTGAAGCTTTCTTT	CASREVNTEAFF
TRBD1	TRBJ2-7	-	TRBV5-6	13	TGTGCCAGCAGCCCCGGGACAGCCTACGAGCAGTACTTC	CASSPGTAYEQYF
TRBD1	TRBJ2-7	once	TRBV3-1/TRBV3-2	16	TGTGCCAGCAGCCAATTCCCGGGACAGGGGCACTACGAGCAGTACTTC	CASSQFPGQGHYEQYF
TRBD2	TRBJ2-1	-	TRBV19	15	TGTGCCAGTAGTTCCGGACTAGCGGGAGAGGTTGAGCAGTTCTTC	CASSSGLAGEVEQFF
TRBD1	TRBJ2-3	-	TRBV4-1	15	TGCGCCAGCAGCCCACAGGGGGCTTTCACAGATACGCAGTATTTT	CASSPQGAFTDTQYF
-	TRBJ2-7	-	TRBV12-3/TRBV12-4	13	TGTGCCAGCAGTCCACCAGGGTTATACGAGCAGTACTTC	CASSPPGLYEQYF
-	TRBJ2-3	-	TRBV18	15	TGTGCCAGCTCACCACGGGGGGGCCGCACAGATACGCAGTATTTT	CASSPRGGRTDTQYF
-	TRBJ2-7	-	TRBV19	12	TGTGCCAGTAGCAACAGGGTCTACGAGCAGTACTTC	CASSNRVYEQYF
TRBD1	TRBJ1-6	-	TRBV19	15	TGTGCCAGTAGTCCCAAATCAGGGGGCAATTCACCCCTCCACTTT	CASSPKSGGNSPLHF
-	TRBJ2-5	once	TRBV7-3	14	TGTGCCAGCAGCTTAATGGGGCGCCTCGAGACCCAGTACTTC	CASSLMGRLETQYF
-	TRBJ2-1	-	TRBV29-1	14	TGCAGCGTTGAGCCCGTCACAGGGATCAATGAGCAGTTCTTC	CSVEPVTGINEQFF
-	TRBJ1-3	few	TRBV21-1	16	TGTGCCAGCAGCAAGCGGACAGGGGAATGTGGAAACACCATATATTTT	CASSKRTGECGNTIYF
-	TRBJ1-1	-	TRBV28	16	TGTGCCAGCAGAATAACCTTCACCGGGGGGGTCACTGAAGCTTTCTTT	CASRITFTGGVTEAFF
-	TRBJ2-7	-	TRBV18	14	TGTGCCAGCTCAAAAGGGACATTTTCCTACGAGCAGTACTTC	CASSKGTFSYEQYF
TRBD1	TRBJ1-2	once	TRBV7-9	14	TGTGCCAGCAGCTTAGTGACAGGGGAGAGAAGCTACACCTTC	CASSLVTGERSYTF
-	TRBJ1-1	-	TRBV7-2	14	TGTGCCAGCAGCTCCGGGCCGCTGGAGGGTACGGCTTTCTTT	CASSSGPLEGTAFF
-	TRBJ1-2	-	TRBV7-9	13	TGTGCCAGCAGCTCCCGGGACTTCTATGGCTACACCTTC	CASSSRDFYGYTF
TRBD2	TRBJ2-7	once	TRBV6-5	15	TGTGCCAGCAGCTACGGGACTAGCGGGCGATACGAGCAGTACTTC	CASSYGTSGRYEQYF
-	TRBJ2-5	-	TRBV3-1/TRBV3-2	16	TGTGCCAGCAGCCAAGATATATCCGTCGTCCAAGAGACCCAGTACTTC	CASSQDISVVQETQYF
TRBD1	TRBJ2-1	-	TRBV18	17	TGTGCCAGCTCACCATACGGACAGGGATATTATAACAATGAGCAGTTCTTC	CASSPYGQGYYNNEQFF
-	TRBJ2-7	once	TRBV24-1	14	TGTGCCACCAGTGATCCAGGTCCTTCCTACGAGCAGTACTTC	CATSDPGPSYEQYF
TRBD1	TRBJ1-1	once	TRBV9	16	TGTGCCAGCAGCCCATTTCTACAGGGGTTGGAGGCTGAAGCTTTCTTT	CASSPFLQGLEAEAFF
-	TRBJ1-4	-	TRBV5-6	16	TGTGCCAGCAGCTCTTGGGGCAGCGCTCGTAGGGAAAAACTGTTTTTT	CASSSWGSARREKLFF
-	TRBJ1-1	-	TRBV9	17	TGTGCCAGCAGCGGGACCTTGGGGGGGTTGGTGGACACTGAAGCTTTCTTT	CASSGTLGGLVDTEAFF
TRBD2	TRBJ2-5	-	TRBV10-3	16	TGTGCCATCAGTGAGGTTTGGCGGGGGGTCCAAGAGACCCAGTACTTC	CAISEVWRGVQETQYF
TRBD1	TRBJ1-2	-	TRBV5-4	16	TGTGCCAGCAGCAAGGGACAGACAGAAGCTAACTATGGCTACACCTTC	CASSKGQTEANYGYTF
-	TRBJ2-2	-	TRBV19	13	TGTGCCAGTAGCAGGGGATACACCGGGGAGCTGTTTTTT	CASSRGYTGELFF
TRBD1	TRBJ2-5	-	TRBV7-9	16	TGTGCCAGCAGCTTTTCGACCGGGACAGGGAGCAAGACCCAGTACTTC	CASSFSTGTGSKTQYF